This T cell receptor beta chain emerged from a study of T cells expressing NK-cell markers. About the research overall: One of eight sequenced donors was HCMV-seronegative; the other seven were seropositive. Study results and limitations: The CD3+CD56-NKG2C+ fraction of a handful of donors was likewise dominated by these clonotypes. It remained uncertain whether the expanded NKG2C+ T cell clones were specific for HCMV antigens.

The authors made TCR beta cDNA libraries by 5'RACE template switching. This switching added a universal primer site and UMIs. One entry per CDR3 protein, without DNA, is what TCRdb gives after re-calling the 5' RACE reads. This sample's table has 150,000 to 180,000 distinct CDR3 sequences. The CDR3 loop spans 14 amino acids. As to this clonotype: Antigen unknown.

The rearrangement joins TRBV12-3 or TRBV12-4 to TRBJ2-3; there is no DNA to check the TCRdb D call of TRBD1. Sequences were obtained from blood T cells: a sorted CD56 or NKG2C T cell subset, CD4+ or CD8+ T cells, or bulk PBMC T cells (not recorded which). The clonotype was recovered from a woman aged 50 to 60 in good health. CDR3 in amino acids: CASSHTGGTDTQYF.